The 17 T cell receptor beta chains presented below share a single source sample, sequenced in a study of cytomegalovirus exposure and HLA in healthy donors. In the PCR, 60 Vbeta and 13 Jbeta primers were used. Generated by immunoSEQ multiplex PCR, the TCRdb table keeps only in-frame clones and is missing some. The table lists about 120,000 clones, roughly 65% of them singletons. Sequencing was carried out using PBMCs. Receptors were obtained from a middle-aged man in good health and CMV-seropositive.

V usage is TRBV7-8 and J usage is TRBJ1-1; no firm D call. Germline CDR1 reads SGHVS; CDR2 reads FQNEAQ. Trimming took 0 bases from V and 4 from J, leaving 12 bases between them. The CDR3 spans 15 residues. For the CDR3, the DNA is TGTGCCAGCAGCTTAGCGTCAGGCAAGAGCACTGAAGCTTTCTTT. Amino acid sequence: CASSLASGKSTEAFF.

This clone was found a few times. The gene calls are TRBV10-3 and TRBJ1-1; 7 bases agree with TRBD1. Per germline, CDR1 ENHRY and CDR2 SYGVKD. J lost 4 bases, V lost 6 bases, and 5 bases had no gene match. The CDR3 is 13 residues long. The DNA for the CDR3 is TGTGCCATCAGCAACAGGGGCGGCACTGAAGCTTTCTTT. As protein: CAISNRGGTEAFF.

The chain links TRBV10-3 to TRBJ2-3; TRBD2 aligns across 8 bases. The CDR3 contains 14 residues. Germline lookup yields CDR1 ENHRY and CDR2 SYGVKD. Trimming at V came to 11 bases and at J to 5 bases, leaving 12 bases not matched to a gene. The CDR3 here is CALGGPGGVDTQYF. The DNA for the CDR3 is TGTGCCCTAGGAGGTCCGGGAGGGGTAGATACGCAGTATTTT.

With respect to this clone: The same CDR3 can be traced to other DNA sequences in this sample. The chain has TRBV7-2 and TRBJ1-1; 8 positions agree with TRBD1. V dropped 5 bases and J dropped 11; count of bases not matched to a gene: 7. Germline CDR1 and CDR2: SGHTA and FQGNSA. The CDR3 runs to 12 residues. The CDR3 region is CASSPADRVAFF. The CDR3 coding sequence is TGTGCCAGCAGCCCCGCGGACAGGGTTGCTTTCTTT.

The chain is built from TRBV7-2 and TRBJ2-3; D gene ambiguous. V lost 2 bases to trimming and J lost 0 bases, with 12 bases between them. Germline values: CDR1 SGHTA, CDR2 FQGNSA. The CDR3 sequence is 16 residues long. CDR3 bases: TGTGCCAGCAGCTTAACCCGGAGAACTAGCACAGATACGCAGTATTTT. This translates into CASSLTRRTSTDTQYF.

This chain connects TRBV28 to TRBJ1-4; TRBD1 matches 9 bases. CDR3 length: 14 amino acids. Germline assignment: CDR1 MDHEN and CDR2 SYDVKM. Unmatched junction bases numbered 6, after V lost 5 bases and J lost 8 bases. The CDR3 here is CASSPGQGWEKLFF. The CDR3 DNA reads TGTGCCAGCAGTCCGGGACAGGGATGGGAAAAACTGTTTTTT.

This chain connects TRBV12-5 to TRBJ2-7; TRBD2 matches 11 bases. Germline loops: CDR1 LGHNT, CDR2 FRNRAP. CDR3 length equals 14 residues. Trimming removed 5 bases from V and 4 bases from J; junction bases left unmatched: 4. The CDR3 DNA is TGTGCTAGTGGTCCGCCTAGCGGGGGGTACGAGCAGTACTTC. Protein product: CASGPPSGGYEQYF.

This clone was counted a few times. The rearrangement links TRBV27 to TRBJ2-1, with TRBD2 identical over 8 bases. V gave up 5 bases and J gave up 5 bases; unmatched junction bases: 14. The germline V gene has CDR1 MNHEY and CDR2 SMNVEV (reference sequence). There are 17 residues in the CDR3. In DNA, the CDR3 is TGTGCCAGCAGTCCCGACGGGATAGCGGGGCAAAACAATGAGCAGTTCTTC. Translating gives CASSPDGIAGQNNEQFF.

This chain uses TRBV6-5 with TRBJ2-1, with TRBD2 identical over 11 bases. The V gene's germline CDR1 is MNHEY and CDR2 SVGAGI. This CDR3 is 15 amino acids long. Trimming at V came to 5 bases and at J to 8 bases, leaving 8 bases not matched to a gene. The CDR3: CASSPLAGGVYEQFF. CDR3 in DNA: TGTGCCAGCAGTCCCCTAGCGGGAGGAGTATATGAGCAGTTCTTC.

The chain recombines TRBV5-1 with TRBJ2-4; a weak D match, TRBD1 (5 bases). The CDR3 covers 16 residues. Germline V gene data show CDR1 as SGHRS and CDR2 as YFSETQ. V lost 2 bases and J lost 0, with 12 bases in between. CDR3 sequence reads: CASSLRQGIAKNIQYF. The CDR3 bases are TGCGCCAGCAGCTTACGGCAGGGAATAGCCAAAAACATTCAGTACTTC.

The CDR3 nucleotides are TGCGCCAGCAGCCAAGATCTTCCCCAGGTATACGAGCAGTACTTC. Translating it yields CASSQDLPQVYEQYF. V and J are TRBV4-1 and TRBJ2-7; unclear D gene. The CDR3 is 15 residues long. Germline assignment: CDR1 MGHRA and CDR2 YSYEKL. The V gene lost 0 bases and the J gene lost 4 bases, with 13 bases spanning the gap.

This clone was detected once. Here the CDR3 reads CASSYERTPETQYF. The CDR3 bases are TGTGCCAGCAGTTATGAGCGGACCCCAGAGACCCAGTACTTC. The chain employs TRBV6-5 and TRBJ2-5; possibly TRBD2 for D (5 bases). Germline V gene sequence: CDR1 MNHEY, CDR2 SVGAGI. The CDR3 is 14 amino acids. V was clipped by 3 bases and J by 4 bases, with 12 bases between them.

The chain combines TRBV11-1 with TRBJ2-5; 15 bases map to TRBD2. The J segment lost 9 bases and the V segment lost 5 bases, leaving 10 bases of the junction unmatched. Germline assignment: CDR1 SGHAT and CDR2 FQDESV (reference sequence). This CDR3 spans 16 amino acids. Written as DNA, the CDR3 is TGTGCCAGCAGCCCGGGACTAGCGGGGGGACCAGGGTCCCAGTACTTC. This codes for CASSPGLAGGPGSQYF.

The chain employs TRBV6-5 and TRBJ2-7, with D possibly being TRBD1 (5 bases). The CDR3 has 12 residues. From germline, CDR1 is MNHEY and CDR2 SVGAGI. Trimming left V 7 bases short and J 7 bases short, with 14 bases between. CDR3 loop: CASISRVGEQYF. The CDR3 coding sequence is TGTGCCAGCATTAGCAGGGTTGGGGAGCAGTACTTC.

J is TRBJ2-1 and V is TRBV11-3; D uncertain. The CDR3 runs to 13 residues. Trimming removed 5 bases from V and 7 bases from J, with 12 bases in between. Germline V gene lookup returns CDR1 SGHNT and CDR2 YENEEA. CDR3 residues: CASSPPPGNEQFF. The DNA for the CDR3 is TGTGCCAGCAGCCCCCCCCCGGGTAATGAGCAGTTCTTC.

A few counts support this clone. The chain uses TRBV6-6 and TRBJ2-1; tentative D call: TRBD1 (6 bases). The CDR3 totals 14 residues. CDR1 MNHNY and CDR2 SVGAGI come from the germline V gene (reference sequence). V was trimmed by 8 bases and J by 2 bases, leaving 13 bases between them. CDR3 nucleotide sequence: TGTGCCAGCCGACAGGCCAGCCCCTACAATGAGCAGTTCTTC. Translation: CASRQASPYNEQFF.

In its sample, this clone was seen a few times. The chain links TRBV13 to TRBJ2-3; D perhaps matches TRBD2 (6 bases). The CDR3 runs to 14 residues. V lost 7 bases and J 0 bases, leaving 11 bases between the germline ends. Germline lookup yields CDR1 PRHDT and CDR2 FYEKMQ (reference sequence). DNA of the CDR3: TGTGCCAGCACGCGGGGTACTAGCACAGATACGCAGTATTTT. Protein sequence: CASTRGTSTDTQYF.